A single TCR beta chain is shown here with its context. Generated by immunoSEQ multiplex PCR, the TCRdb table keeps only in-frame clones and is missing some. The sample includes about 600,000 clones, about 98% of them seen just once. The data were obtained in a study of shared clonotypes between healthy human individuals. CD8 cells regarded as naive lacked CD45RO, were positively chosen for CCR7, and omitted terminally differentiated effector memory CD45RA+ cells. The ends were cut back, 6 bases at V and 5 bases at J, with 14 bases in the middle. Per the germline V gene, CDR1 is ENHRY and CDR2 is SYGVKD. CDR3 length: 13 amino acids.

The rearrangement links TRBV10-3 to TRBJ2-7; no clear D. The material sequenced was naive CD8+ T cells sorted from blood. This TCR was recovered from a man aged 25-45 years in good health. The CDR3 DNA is TGTGCCATCAGCTTGGGTAAGCCCAACGAGCAGTACTTC. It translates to CAISLGKPNEQYF.